A single sample is the source of the 2 T cell receptor beta chains below, sequenced in a study of blood T cells in healthy people across ages. With a J-beta primer mix and a sample-barcoded 5' primer, a second PCR ran about 7 to 12 cycles. One entry per CDR3 protein, called by TCRdb with MiXCR from the 5' RACE reads. The sample records fewer than 2,000,000 distinct CDR3 sequences, approximately 32% being singletons. The source material was blood. These receptors came from a woman in her thirties in good health.

Only a few counts were recorded for this clonotype. This sequence joins TRBV11-1 and TRBJ2-3, with unresolved D. The germline gives CDR1 SGHAT, CDR2 FQDESV (reference sequence). CDR3 length: 14 amino acids. Trimming shortened V by 3 bases and J by 2 bases, and 9 bases separated the two germline ends. CDR3: CASSFRWNTDTQYF. CDR3 nucleotide sequence: TGTGCCAGCAGCTTTCGGTGGAACACAGATACGCAGTATTTT.

There are many counts of this clonotype. This chain links TRBV29-1 with TRBJ2-3; D not certain. V shed 7 bases and J shed 4 bases, with 9 bases lying between them. CDR1 and CDR2 from the germline V gene are SQVTM and ANQGSEA. The CDR3 runs 11 residues. This CDR3 reads CSAAVSDTQYF. CDR3 in DNA: TGCAGCGCTGCGGTTTCAGATACGCAGTATTTT.